Reported below is one TCR beta chain. The antigen remains undetermined. V lost 7 bases to trimming and J lost 2 bases; unmatched junction nucleotides: 10. The CDR3 contains 16 residues. Germline assignment: CDR1 MNHEY and CDR2 SMNVEV (reference sequence). Some clones are missing from TCRdb's copy, which holds only in-frame ones; the method was immunoSEQ multiplex PCR. The sample shows around 19,000 clones, about 90% of them seen only once. The source of the sample is a study of T cells in localized non-small cell lung cancer. Study results and caveats: Uninvolved nearby lung showed the greatest T cell clonality, exceeding that found in tumor.

This chain connects TRBV27 to TRBJ2-1, with TRBD2 identical over 8 bases. The TCR originated in a woman aged 40 to 75 with stage I lung adenocarcinoma. The material was peripheral blood, obtained before any cancer treatment. For the CDR3, the DNA is TGTGCCAGCATTCCATTCCCGGGGGGGCCCTACAATGAGCAGTTCTTC. This codes for CASIPFPGGPYNEQFF.